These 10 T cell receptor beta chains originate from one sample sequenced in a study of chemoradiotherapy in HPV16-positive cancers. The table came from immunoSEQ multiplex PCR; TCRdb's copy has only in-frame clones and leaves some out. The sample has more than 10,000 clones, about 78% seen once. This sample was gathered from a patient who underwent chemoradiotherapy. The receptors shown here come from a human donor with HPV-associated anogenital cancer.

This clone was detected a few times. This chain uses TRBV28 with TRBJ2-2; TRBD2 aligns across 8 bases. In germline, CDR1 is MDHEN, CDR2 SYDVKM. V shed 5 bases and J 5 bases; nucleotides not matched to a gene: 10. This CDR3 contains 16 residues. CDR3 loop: CASSPFERESTGELFF. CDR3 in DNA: TGTGCCAGCAGTCCTTTTGAGCGGGAGAGTACCGGGGAGCTGTTTTTT.

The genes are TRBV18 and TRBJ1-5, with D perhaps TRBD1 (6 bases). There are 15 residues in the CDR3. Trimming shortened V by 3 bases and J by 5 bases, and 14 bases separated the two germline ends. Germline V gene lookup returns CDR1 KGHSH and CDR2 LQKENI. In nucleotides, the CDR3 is TGTGCCAGCTCACCCTCAACGGGGGGCGATCAGCCCCAGCATTTT. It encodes CASSPSTGGDQPQHF.

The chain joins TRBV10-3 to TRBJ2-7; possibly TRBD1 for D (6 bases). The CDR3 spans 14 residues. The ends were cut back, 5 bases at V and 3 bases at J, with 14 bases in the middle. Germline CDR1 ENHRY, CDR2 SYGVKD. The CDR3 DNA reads TGTGCCATCAGTCCCGGGACATACAGCTACGAGCAGTACTTC. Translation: CAISPGTYSYEQYF.

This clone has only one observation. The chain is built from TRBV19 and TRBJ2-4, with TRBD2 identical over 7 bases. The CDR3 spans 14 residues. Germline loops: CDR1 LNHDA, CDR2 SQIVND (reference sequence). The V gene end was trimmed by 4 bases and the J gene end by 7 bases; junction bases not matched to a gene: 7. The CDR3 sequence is CASSKGGTGNIQYF. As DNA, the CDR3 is TGTGCCAGTAGTAAGGGAGGGACCGGGAACATTCAGTACTTC.

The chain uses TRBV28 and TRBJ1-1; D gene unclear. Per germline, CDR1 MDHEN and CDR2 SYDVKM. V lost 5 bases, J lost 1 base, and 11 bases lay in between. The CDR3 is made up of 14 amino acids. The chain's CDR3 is CASSTIGANTEAFF. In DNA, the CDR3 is TGTGCCAGCAGTACGATAGGTGCGAACACTGAAGCTTTCTTT.

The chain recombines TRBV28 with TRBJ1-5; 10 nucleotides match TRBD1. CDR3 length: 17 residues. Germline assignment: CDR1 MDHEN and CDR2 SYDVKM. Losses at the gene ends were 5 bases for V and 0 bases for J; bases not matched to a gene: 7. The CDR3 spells CASSQGQGMYSNQPQHF. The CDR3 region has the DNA TGTGCCAGCAGTCAGGGACAGGGGATGTATAGCAATCAGCCCCAGCATTTT.

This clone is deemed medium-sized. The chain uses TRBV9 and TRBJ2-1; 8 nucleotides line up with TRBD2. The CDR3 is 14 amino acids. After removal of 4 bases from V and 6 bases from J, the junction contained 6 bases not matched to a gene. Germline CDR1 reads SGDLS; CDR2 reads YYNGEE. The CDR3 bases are TGTGCCAGCAGCACCTCCGGGGGGGGCAATGAGCAGTTCTTC. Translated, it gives CASSTSGGGNEQFF.

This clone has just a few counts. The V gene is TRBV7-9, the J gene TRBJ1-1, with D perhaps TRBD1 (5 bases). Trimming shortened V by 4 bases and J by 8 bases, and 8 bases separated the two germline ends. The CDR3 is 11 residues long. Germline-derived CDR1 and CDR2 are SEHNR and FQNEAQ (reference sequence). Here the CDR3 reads CASSYGQEAFF. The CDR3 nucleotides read TGTGCCAGCAGCTACGGACAAGAAGCTTTCTTT.

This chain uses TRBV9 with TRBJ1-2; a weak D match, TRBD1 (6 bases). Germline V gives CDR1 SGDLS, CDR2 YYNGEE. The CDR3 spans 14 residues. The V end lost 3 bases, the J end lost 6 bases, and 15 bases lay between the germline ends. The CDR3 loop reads CASSEGGRGDGYTF. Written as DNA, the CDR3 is TGTGCCAGCAGCGAGGGGGGGCGAGGGGATGGCTACACCTTC.

CDR3 nucleotide sequence: TGTGCCAGCAGTGAACTAGCGGGAGCCTACGAGCAGTACTTC. Protein sequence: CASSELAGAYEQYF. The rearrangement uses TRBV6-1 and TRBJ2-5, with 10 bases aligning to TRBD2. TRBJ2-7 explains the end of the DNA better; the J call may be wrong. Germline values: CDR1 MNHNS, CDR2 SASEGT. The CDR3 totals 14 residues.